The next 28 T cell receptor beta chains were all read from a single sample in a study of post-analysis software for immune sequencing data. General study findings and limits: Roughly five TRBV segments appeared more often in patients than in controls, and TRBV5-6, TRBV5-1 and TRBV20-1 were among these.

These receptors' targets are unknown. Unique molecular identifiers had been added to the TCR beta cDNA libraries. One entry per CDR3 protein, called by TCRdb with MiXCR from the PCR reads. The sample lists about 560,000 distinct CDR3 sequences; roughly 45% were seen once. The sequenced sample consisted of blood. The receptors stem from a girl between 10 and 17 years old with multiple sclerosis.

The rearrangement uses TRBV10-3 and TRBJ1-1; 7 nucleotides align to TRBD1. The V gene's germline CDR1 is ENHRY and CDR2 SYGVKD. The J segment lost 8 bases and the V segment lost 3 bases, leaving 9 bases of the junction unmatched. The CDR3 covers 14 residues. For the CDR3, the DNA is TGTGCCATCAGTGAAGACAGGGCCTCTTTGGAAGCTTTCTTT. Translation gives CAISEDRASLEAFF.

V usage is TRBV6-5 and J usage is TRBJ1-6; 7 positions agree with TRBD1. With 5 bases clipped from V and 4 bases from J, the junction kept 5 bases outside the gene matches. CDR1 and CDR2 from the germline V gene are MNHEY and SVGAGI. The CDR3 spans 15 residues. CDR3 in amino acids: CASSPPGQYNSPLHF. DNA of the CDR3: TGTGCCAGCAGTCCGCCGGGACAGTATAATTCACCCCTCCACTTT.

This chain joins TRBV7-9 and TRBJ2-5, with 13 bases lining up with TRBD2. The DNA matches TRBJ2-7 better at its end, which makes the J call doubtful. Germline values: CDR1 SEHNR, CDR2 FQNEAQ (reference sequence). This CDR3 has 16 residues. The CDR3 reads CASSLLLAGGLGEQYF. In DNA form, the CDR3 reads TGTGCCAGCAGCCTCCTACTAGCGGGGGGGCTCGGCGAGCAGTACTTC.

The genes are TRBV27 and TRBJ2-7; D is perhaps TRBD1 (6 bases). CDR1 MNHEY and CDR2 SMNVEV come from the germline V gene (reference sequence). Trimming took 5 bases from V and 2 from J, leaving 16 bases between them. This CDR3 has 15 residues. CDR3 sequence reads: CASSPQGTNTYEQYF. CDR3 DNA: TGTGCCAGCAGTCCCCAGGGGACAAATACCTACGAGCAGTACTTC.

The genes are TRBV29-1 and TRBJ1-2; possibly TRBD1 for D (6 bases). The V gene lost 0 bases and the J gene lost 2 bases, with 13 bases spanning the gap. Germline V gene data show CDR1 as SQVTM and CDR2 as ANQGSEA. CDR3 length equals 15 residues. CDR3 protein: CSVEDSKGGNYGYTF. The CDR3 bases are TGCAGCGTTGAAGATTCTAAGGGGGGGAACTATGGCTACACCTTC.

This clonotype was detected a few times. The chain couples TRBV20-1 to TRBJ2-1; D ambiguous. Trimming cost V 4 bases and J 1 base, with 5 bases left between them. CDR1 is DFQATT, CDR2 SNEGSKA, per germline (reference sequence). The CDR3 sequence is 12 residues long. CDR3 DNA sequence: TGCAGTGCTACCGAATCCTACAATGAGCAGTTCTTC. Amino acids: CSATESYNEQFF.

The rearrangement links TRBV29-1 to TRBJ1-2, with 11 bases aligning to TRBD1. The germline CDR1 and CDR2 sequences are SQVTM and ANQGSEA. CDR3 length: 14 amino acids. The ends lost 1 base at V and 5 bases at J; junction bases unmatched: 3. CDR3 nucleotide sequence: TGCAGCGTTGAAGGCGGGACAGGGGGATATGGCTACACCTTC. Encoded protein: CSVEGGTGGYGYTF.

This clonotype was seen repeatedly, ten times or more. The chain combines TRBV12-3 or TRBV12-4 with TRBJ2-7; D uncertain. The CDR3 runs 11 residues. V gave up 3 bases and J gave up 3 bases, with 3 bases separating them. The CDR3 DNA reads TGTGCCAGCAGTTTTGACTACGAGCAGTACTTC. This gives the protein CASSFDYEQYF.

This chain connects TRBV7-8 to TRBJ2-5, with 8 bases matching TRBD2. The junction had 6 bases not matched to a gene; V was cut back by 1 base and J by 2 bases. Germline assignment: CDR1 SGHVS and CDR2 FQNEAQ. This CDR3 is built from 16 residues. The CDR3, as DNA: TGTGCCAGCAGCTTAGGACCGGGGGGGTATCAAGAGACCCAGTACTTC. This gives the protein CASSLGPGGYQETQYF.

A note on this clonotype: An end of the junction does not agree with germline; a read error may underlie this. The rearrangement joins TRBV7-9 to TRBJ2-6; TRBD1 aligns across 7 bases. In germline, CDR1 is SEHNR, CDR2 FQNEAQ (reference sequence). The CDR3 is 20 residues long. The CDR3 DNA reads TGTACCAGCAGCCCGAGGGACAGAAGACAGCCACCCTCTGGGGCCAACGTCCTGACTTTC. This codes for CTSSPRDRRQPPSGANVLTF. Full variable domain (rest looked up from reference TRBV7-9 and TRBJ2-6): DTGVSQNPRHKITKRGQNVTFRCDPISEHNRLYWYRQTLGQGPEFLTYFQNEAQLEKSRLLSDRFSAERPKGSFSTLEIQRTEQGDSAMYLCTSSPRDRRQPPSGANVLTFGAGSRLTVL.

This clonotype came up a few times. The chain has TRBV14 and TRBJ2-7; weak D call: TRBD1 (6 bases). Germline CDR1 is SGHDN and CDR2 is FVKESK. This CDR3 comprises 15 residues. The V end lost 6 bases, the J end lost 0 bases, and 15 bases lay between the germline ends. The CDR3 nucleotides are TGTGCCAGCAGGCCAAAGTTACAGGGCTCCTACGAGCAGTACTTC. Protein product: CASRPKLQGSYEQYF. Full variable domain (missing parts from reference TRBV14 and TRBJ2-7): EAGVTQFPSHSVIEKGQTVTLRCDPISGHDNLYWYRRVMGKEIKFLLHFVKESKQDESGMPNNRFLAERTGGTYSTLKVQPAELEDSGVYFCASRPKLQGSYEQYFGPGTRLTVT.

This chain links TRBV29-1 with TRBJ1-5; D is perhaps TRBD1 (6 bases). The V and J ends lost 6 bases and 4 bases respectively, with 10 bases between them. CDR3 size: 12 residues. The germline CDR1 and CDR2 sequences are SQVTM and ANQGSEA. The CDR3 nucleotides are TGCAGCGTGGGGGGGGCTAATCAGCCCCAGCATTTT. Translating it yields CSVGGANQPQHF.

This clonotype has only a few counts. The CDR3 sequence: CATSRRASGANVLTF. CDR3 sequence (DNA): TGTGCCACCAGCCGTCGGGCCTCTGGGGCCAACGTCCTGACTTTC. This chain connects TRBV15 to TRBJ2-6, with D uncertain. The germline V gene has CDR1 LNHNV and CDR2 YYDKDF (reference sequence). The V and J ends lost 5 bases and 0 bases respectively, with 8 bases between them. The CDR3 has 15 residues.

The rearrangement joins TRBV5-1 to TRBJ1-2; 7 nucleotides line up with TRBD1. The V and J ends lost 4 bases and 7 bases, in that order; junction bases with no gene match: 10. Germline CDR1 SGHRS, CDR2 YFSETQ. CDR3 length: 14 amino acids. This CDR3 reads CASSPPGGGSGYTF. The CDR3 nucleotides are TGCGCCAGCAGCCCCCCTGGAGGGGGCTCTGGCTACACCTTC.

This clonotype was counted only a few times. This sequence joins TRBV10-2 and TRBJ2-1, with D possibly TRBD2 on 6 matching bases. V lost 3 bases and J 7 bases, leaving 16 bases between the germline ends. This CDR3 region has 15 residues. Germline V lookup: CDR1 WSHSY, CDR2 SAAADI. CDR3 in DNA: TGCGCCAGCAGTGACCAGCGGGTGGGAACAAATGAGCAGTTCTTC. This encodes CASSDQRVGTNEQFF.

J is TRBJ1-1 and V is TRBV5-6; D is possibly TRBD1 (5 bases). Trimming pared 3 bases from V and 6 bases from J, leaving 18 bases between. Germline V gene sequence: CDR1 SGHDT, CDR2 YYEEEE. The CDR3 consists of 15 residues. CDR3 residues: CASSSLRSGGAEAFF. The CDR3, as DNA: TGTGCCAGCAGCTCCCTCAGGAGCGGAGGGGCTGAAGCTTTCTTT.

The sample holds a few counts of this clonotype. The chain uses TRBV5-1 and TRBJ2-3, with D possibly TRBD1 on 6 matching bases. The CDR3 is 16 amino acids. V dropped 3 bases and J dropped 4 bases, with 18 bases sitting between them. Per the germline V gene, CDR1 is SGHRS and CDR2 is YFSETQ. CDR3 amino acids: CASSSIDPWGPDTQYF. Here the CDR3 DNA reads TGCGCCAGCAGCTCAATTGATCCTTGGGGGCCAGATACGCAGTATTTT.

The chain uses TRBV11-3 and TRBJ1-1; 8 bases align to TRBD1. Germline V gene sequence: CDR1 SGHNT, CDR2 YENEEA. The CDR3 runs to 17 residues. V shed 3 bases and J 4 bases; nucleotides not matched to a gene: 13. The CDR3 DNA is TGTGCCAGCAGCTTTGCTAAGTCCTGGACAGGGCCCACTGAAGCTTTCTTT. Translating gives CASSFAKSWTGPTEAFF.

V is TRBV5-1 and J is TRBJ2-5; D is perhaps TRBD2 (7 bases). Germline V gene data show CDR1 as SGHRS and CDR2 as YFSETQ. Trimming removed 4 bases from V and 11 bases from J, with 24 bases in between. The CDR3 totals 15 residues. CDR3 nucleotides: TGCGCCAGCAGCCCCCTTATGGGGGGGGGCAATGAGCAGTACTTC. This codes for CASSPLMGGGNEQYF.

This clonotype was detected only a few times. The V gene is TRBV10-3, the J gene TRBJ2-1, with D tentatively TRBD1 or TRBD2 (5 bases each). Trimming took off 11 bases at V and 8 bases at J, with 22 bases between the two ends. The CDR3 is made up of 14 amino acids. Germline assignment: CDR1 ENHRY and CDR2 SYGVKD. DNA for the CDR3: TGTGCCGCCGCAGGGAGCTCAAAAGGCGATGAGCAGTTCTTC. It translates to CAAAGSSKGDEQFF.

The chain combines TRBV27 with TRBJ1-5; D is possibly TRBD1 (5 bases). The CDR3 has 14 amino acids. Germline V gives CDR1 MNHEY, CDR2 SMNVEV (reference sequence). With 2 bases removed from V and 5 bases from J, the gap between germline ends came to 10 bases. The CDR3 DNA follows: TGTGCCAGCAGTTTACAGGGAAATGATCAGCCCCAGCATTTT. Translating gives CASSLQGNDQPQHF.

This clonotype occurred a few times. The chain employs TRBV11-3 and TRBJ2-1; D is possibly TRBD1 (6 bases). CDR1 is SGHNT and CDR2 is YENEEA in the germline V gene. There are 16 residues in the CDR3. V lost 4 bases to trimming and J lost 1 base, with 14 bases between them. Written as DNA, the CDR3 is TGTGCCAGCAGCTCAGGATCAGGGGCGTCCTACAATGAGCAGTTCTTC. Protein: CASSSGSGASYNEQFF.

About this clonotype: Germline and junction disagree at one end, which may indicate a read error. The CDR3 DNA follows: TGCGTCAGCAGGAACGCGGGACGAACATATGATACGCAGCATTTT. This gives the protein CVSRNAGRTYDTQHF. The rearrangement uses TRBV5-1 and TRBJ2-3, with D possibly TRBD1 on 5 matching bases. The J call may be faulty, since TRBJ1-5 better matches the DNA end. The CDR3 totals 15 residues. Germline CDR1 reads SGHRS; CDR2 reads YFSETQ.

This clonotype appeared a few times. V gene TRBV12-3 or TRBV12-4 combines with J gene TRBJ2-5; 7 nucleotides agree with TRBD2. V gave up 6 bases and J gave up 5 bases; unmatched junction bases: 9. The CDR3 totals 14 residues. In DNA form, the CDR3 reads TGTGCCAGCAGGAATTCCGGGAGGAAGGAGACCCAGTACTTC. It is translated as CASRNSGRKETQYF.

This chain joins TRBV5-5 and TRBJ2-3, with a tentative D call TRBD1 (5 bases). CDR3 length: 15 amino acids. Germline V gene lookup returns CDR1 SGHKS and CDR2 YYEKEE (reference sequence). V lost 1 base to trimming and J lost 8 bases, with 17 bases between them. The CDR3 here is CASSLRLQGSGTQYF. CDR3 in DNA: TGTGCCAGCAGCTTGCGTTTGCAGGGTTCAGGTACGCAGTATTTT.

The sample holds one count of this clonotype. The chain has TRBV5-1 and TRBJ2-1, with TRBD1 matching 9 bases. The CDR3 loop spans 13 amino acids. J lost 5 bases, V lost 6 bases, and 3 bases had no gene match. Germline values: CDR1 SGHRS, CDR2 YFSETQ. This chain's CDR3 is CASKRTGDNEQFF. In nucleotides, the CDR3 is TGCGCCAGCAAACGGACAGGGGACAATGAGCAGTTCTTC.

The chain employs TRBV6-6 and TRBJ1-1, with TRBD1 as a possible D gene (5 bases). The length of the CDR3 is 13 residues. Germline V lookup: CDR1 MNHNY, CDR2 SVGAGI (reference sequence). V lost 7 bases to trimming and J lost 6 bases, with 15 bases between them. The CDR3 loop is CASILLRGSEAFF. The CDR3 DNA follows: TGTGCCAGCATTCTCTTACGGGGCTCTGAAGCTTTCTTT.

V is TRBV6-1 and J is TRBJ2-3; the D is unclear. V lost 2 bases to trimming and J lost 0 bases, with 12 bases between them. CDR3 length: 16 residues. The germline CDR1 and CDR2 sequences are MNHNS and SASEGT. CDR3 protein: CASSEFGGSSTDTQYF. As DNA, the CDR3 is TGTGCCAGCAGTGAATTTGGCGGCTCTAGCACAGATACGCAGTATTTT.